Listed below are T cell receptor beta chains from one sample, sequenced in a study of neoadjuvant anti-PD-1 for oral cavity cancer. Profiled with immunoSEQ multiplex PCR; TCRdb holds only in-frame clones, not every one. The data hold about 15,000 clones, with 66% observed a single time. This specimen consisted of PBMCs, obtained before nivolumab (anti-PD-1) treatment. The source is a person between 35 and 79 years old with oral cavity squamous cell carcinoma. Each CDR3 is given with its conserved first and last residue. A D gene is named only where the DNA matches it firmly. Clone sizes are given selectively: once, few, many, or a class where the clone is expanded.

TRBV19	TRBJ2-7	.	.	CATSRDGDSYEQYF	TGTGCCACCAGCCGGGACGGTGACTCCTACGAGCAGTACTTC
TRBV6-5	TRBJ2-7	once	.	CASSYYEQYF	TGTGCCAGCAGCTACTACGAGCAGTACTTC
TRBV9	TRBJ2-2	.	.	CASSVGDPQIGELFF	TGTGCCAGCAGCGTAGGTGACCCGCAAATCGGGGAGCTGTTTTTT
TRBV4-1	TRBJ1-6	once	.	CASSQGAPGDVSSYNSPLHF	TGCGCCAGCAGCCAAGGGGCCCCAGGGGACGTAAGCTCCTATAATTCACCCCTCCACTTT
TRBV6-5	TRBJ1-5	.	.	CASSYGGIGQPQHF	TGTGCCAGCAGTTACGGGGGGATAGGGCAGCCCCAGCATTTT
TRBV2	TRBJ1-6	.	.	CASIKTVKGSPLHF	TGTGCCAGCATTAAGACAGTAAAGGGTTCACCCCTCCACTTT
TRBV6-1	TRBJ2-7	once	.	CATISIFWEQYF	TGTGCCACCATCTCCATATTTTGGGAGCAGTACTTC
TRBV30	TRBJ2-5	.	TRBD2	CACTSELAGGETQYF	TGTGCCTGTACATCGGAACTAGCGGGAGGAGAGACCCAGTACTTC
TRBV15	TRBJ1-5	.	.	CATSRVLRRTDSNQPQHF	TGTGCCACCAGCAGAGTTCTACGGAGAACTGATAGCAATCAGCCCCAGCATTTT
TRBV6-5	TRBJ1-1	.	TRBD1	CASSPTGGNTEAFF	TGTGCCAGCAGCCCCACAGGGGGTAACACTGAAGCTTTCTTT
TRBV5-4	TRBJ2-7	few	.	CASSSRVGYEQYF	TGTGCCAGCAGCTCCAGGGTTGGGTACGAGCAGTACTTC
TRBV25-1	TRBJ1-4	.	.	CASSGRTRTNEKLFF	TGTGCCAGCAGTGGGAGGACAAGGACAAATGAAAAACTGTTTTTT
TRBV27	TRBJ2-2	.	TRBD1	CASSGITGVNTGELFF	TGTGCCAGCAGTGGAATCACAGGGGTCAACACCGGGGAGCTGTTTTTT
TRBV11-2	TRBJ1-6	.	.	CASSPPGFRNSPLHF	TGTGCCAGCAGCCCCCCGGGGTTTAGAAATTCACCCCTCCACTTT
TRBV4-2	TRBJ1-1	few	.	CASSQEGHPRTEAFF	TGTGCCAGCAGCCAAGAAGGGCACCCGAGGACTGAAGCTTTCTTT
TRBV6-1	TRBJ1-2	.	.	CASRERAGKRGYGYTF	TGTGCCAGCAGAGAAAGGGCAGGGAAGAGGGGATATGGCTACACCTTC
TRBV5-1	TRBJ1-4	.	TRBD1	CASTHRGAGNEKLFF	TGCGCCAGCACCCACAGGGGTGCGGGTAATGAAAAACTGTTTTTT
TRBV5-1	TRBJ2-3	few	.	CASSLETHTDTQYF	TGCGCCAGCAGCTTGGAGACACACACAGATACGCAGTATTTT
TRBV7-9	TRBJ1-1	.	.	CASSLTQGRRVKPEAFF	TGTGCCAGCAGCTTAACCCAGGGGAGGAGGGTTAAGCCTGAAGCTTTCTTT
TRBV28	TRBJ1-2	.	.	CASGGANYGYTF	TGTGCCAGCGGTGGGGCCAACTATGGCTACACCTTC
TRBV30	TRBJ2-1	.	.	CAWSVRGNEQFF	TGTGCCTGGAGTGTTCGGGGGAATGAGCAGTTCTTC
TRBV5-6	TRBJ1-1	few	.	CASSLSDREAFF	TGTGCCAGCAGCTTGTCGGACAGAGAAGCTTTCTTT
TRBV19	TRBJ1-5	.	TRBD1	CASSIGQGTQPQHF	TGTGCCAGTAGTATTGGACAGGGGACTCAGCCCCAGCATTTT
TRBV7-8	TRBJ2-1	.	TRBD2	CASRGLAGAYNEQFF	TGTGCCAGCAGGGGACTAGCGGGAGCATACAATGAGCAGTTCTTC